These 31 T cell receptor beta chains came from one sample sequenced in a study of CD4 T cells in relation to SARS-CoV-2 and coronaviruses. What these receptors recognize is not known. Unexposed donor CD4+ T cells date from about 2011-2019, before the COVID-19 pandemic. After less than 11 days of culture, CD4+ T cells were isolated. Only in-frame clones appear in the TCRdb table, and some are missing; sequencing was by immunoSEQ multiplex PCR. This sample carries 15,000 to 20,000 clones, about three quarters of them seen once, and the ten largest clones take about 18%. The material sequenced was CD4+ T cells from PBMCs, cultured in vitro. The receptors were gathered from a human donor in good health.

This clone was seen a handful of times. The chain uses TRBV19 and TRBJ1-6; D gene ambiguous. The V end lost 1 base, the J end lost 3 bases, and 10 bases lay between the germline ends. CDR1 LNHDA and CDR2 SQIVND come from the germline V gene (reference sequence). The CDR3 totals 16 residues. CDR3 sequence (DNA): TGTGCCAGTAGTATAGGCCTCGTCAGCTATAATTCACCCCTCCACTTT. Amino acid sequence: CASSIGLVSYNSPLHF.

The chain uses TRBV5-1 and TRBJ2-2; D remains unclear. This CDR3 contains 15 residues. V lost 4 bases, J lost 0 bases, and 10 bases lay in between. The germline V gene has CDR1 SGHRS and CDR2 YFSETQ. CDR3 DNA: TGCGCCAGCAGCCCCCAGGAACCGAACACCGGGGAGCTGTTTTTT. Protein: CASSPQEPNTGELFF.

V gene TRBV2 combines with J gene TRBJ2-7, with 14 bases that match TRBD2. The CDR3 has 14 residues. With V trimmed by 7 bases and J by 7 bases, 6 bases remained unmatched. Germline V CDR1 and CDR2: SNHLY, FYNNEI. The DNA of the CDR3 is TGTGCCAGCACCTTTAGGACTAGCGGGGGGGAGCAGTACTTC. It codes for CASTFRTSGGEQYF.

This chain uses TRBV7-3 with TRBJ1-1; 7 bases match TRBD1. The germline V gene has CDR1 SGHTA and CDR2 FQGTGA. The CDR3 runs 16 residues. V was clipped by 2 bases and J by 0 bases; unmatched bases: 6. CDR3 sequence reads: CASSLGQEYMNTEAFF. For the CDR3, the DNA is TGTGCCAGCAGCTTAGGACAGGAGTATATGAACACTGAAGCTTTCTTT. The full variable domain, in which reference TRBV7-3 and TRBJ1-1 provide the parts outside the CDR3, is GAGVSQTPSNKVTEKGKYVELRCDPISGHTALYWYRQSLGQGPEFLIYFQGTGAADDSGLPNDRFFAVRPEGSVSTLKIQRTERGDSAVYLCASSLGQEYMNTEAFFGQGTRLTVV.

This chain connects TRBV7-3 to TRBJ2-5, with 8 positions matching TRBD2. Germline trimming cut 2 bases from V and 2 bases from J; bases unmatched to any gene: 7. Germline CDR1 is SGHTA and CDR2 is FQGTGA. The CDR3 is made up of 16 amino acids. The CDR3 DNA reads TGTGCCAGCAGCTTAGGTAGCGGGAATTCGCAAGAGACCCAGTACTTC. Protein: CASSLGSGNSQETQYF. Supplemented by reference TRBV7-3 and TRBJ2-5, the full variable domain reads GAGVSQTPSNKVTEKGKYVELRCDPISGHTALYWYRQSLGQGPEFLIYFQGTGAADDSGLPNDRFFAVRPEGSVSTLKIQRTERGDSAVYLCASSLGSGNSQETQYFGPGTRLLVL.

The V and J genes are TRBV6-5 and TRBJ2-7; 7 bases agree with TRBD1. This CDR3 has 14 amino acids. The ends lost 2 bases at V and 5 bases at J; junction bases unmatched: 6. The germline V gene encodes CDR1 MNHEY and CDR2 SVGAGI. Here the CDR3 DNA reads TGTGCCAGCAGTTACGCGAGGGGGCAACACGAGCAGTACTTC. This sequence encodes CASSYARGQHEQYF.

The CDR3 DNA sequence: TGTGCCAGCAGCTGGGGACAGCCGGTGGGGTTAGAAGAGCAGTTCTTC. It translates to CASSWGQPVGLEEQFF. The chain employs TRBV5-6 and TRBJ2-1; 7 nucleotides align to TRBD1. The CDR3 is 16 residues long. Trimming removed 3 bases from V and 10 bases from J; junction bases left unmatched: 16. Germline loops: CDR1 SGHDT, CDR2 YYEEEE.

The chain recombines TRBV10-3 with TRBJ1-2, with D tentatively TRBD1 (5 bases). The CDR3 contains 14 residues. Germline-derived CDR1 and CDR2 are ENHRY and SYGVKD. The germline V and J ends were trimmed by 0 bases and 6 bases, with 11 bases remaining between them. The CDR3 DNA is TGTGCCATCAGTGAGTCGGGCAGGGTCGATGGCTACACCTTC. Encoded protein: CAISESGRVDGYTF.

The rearrangement links TRBV5-1 to TRBJ2-4, with 10 bases matching TRBD1. The CDR3 contains 14 residues. The V gene end was trimmed by 0 bases and the J gene end by 7 bases; junction bases not matched to a gene: 1. Germline CDR1 reads SGHRS; CDR2 reads YFSETQ. The DNA for the CDR3 is TGCGCCAGCAGCTTGGGGGGACAGGGGAACATTCAGTACTTC. This codes for CASSLGGQGNIQYF.

This sequence joins TRBV29-1 and TRBJ1-4, with D possibly being TRBD1 (6 bases). Looked up from germline, CDR1 is SQVTM and CDR2 is ANQGSEA. The CDR3 contains 13 residues. V lost 2 bases, J lost 8 bases, and 12 bases lay in between. CDR3 in amino acids: CSVETGAGEKLFF. CDR3 DNA: TGCAGCGTTGAAACGGGGGCGGGGGAAAAACTGTTTTTT.

The CDR3 region has the DNA TGTGCCAGTAGTATTGGGGGGTACACTGAAGCTTTCTTT. Encoded protein: CASSIGGYTEAFF. This chain links TRBV19 with TRBJ1-1, with D tentatively TRBD1 (5 bases). The CDR3 extends over 13 amino acids. Trimming removed 3 bases at V and 3 bases at J, with 8 bases between. The germline gives CDR1 LNHDA, CDR2 SQIVND (reference sequence).

The gene calls are TRBV3-1 (or the pseudogene TRBV3-2) and TRBJ1-6, with a weak D call TRBD1 (5 bases). This CDR3 region has 12 residues. The germline V and J ends were trimmed by 8 bases and 7 bases, with 9 bases remaining between them. The germline gives CDR1 LGHDT, CDR2 YNNKEL (reference sequence). CDR3 in DNA: TGTGCCAGCGGCAGACAGAATTCACCCCTCCACTTT. This sequence encodes CASGRQNSPLHF.

This chain connects TRBV19 to TRBJ2-5; D possibly uses TRBD1 or TRBD2 (5 bases each). CDR3 length equals 16 residues. CDR1 and CDR2 from the germline V gene are LNHDA and SQIVND (reference sequence). With 6 bases removed from V and 5 bases from J, the gap between germline ends came to 22 bases. The CDR3 reads CASRGPGDGSGETQYF. The CDR3 DNA is TGTGCCAGTAGGGGGCCCGGGGACGGGTCGGGGGAGACCCAGTACTTC. Filled out from reference TRBV19 and TRBJ2-5, the complete variable domain reads DGGITQSPKYLFRKEGQNVTLSCEQNLNHDAMYWYRQDPGQGLRLIYYSQIVNDFQKGDIAEGYSVSREKKESFPLTVTSAQKNPTAFYLCASRGPGDGSGETQYFGPGTRLLVL.

The chain recombines TRBV5-1 with TRBJ2-7, with 11 positions matching TRBD1. Losses at the gene ends were 1 base for V and 0 bases for J; bases not matched to a gene: 3. Germline values: CDR1 SGHRS, CDR2 YFSETQ. The CDR3 extends over 16 amino acids. DNA for the CDR3: TGCGCCAGCAGCTTGAATGGACAGGGGGCCTCCTACGAGCAGTACTTC. It specifies CASSLNGQGASYEQYF.

The chain carries TRBV5-1 and TRBJ2-5; D is possibly TRBD1 or TRBD2 (6 bases each). V lost 0 bases to trimming and J lost 5 bases, with 14 bases between them. This CDR3 is 15 amino acids long. Per germline, CDR1 SGHRS and CDR2 YFSETQ. CDR3 amino acids: CASSLAGGRGETQYF. The CDR3 DNA reads as TGCGCCAGCAGCTTGGCCGGGGGTAGGGGGGAGACCCAGTACTTC.

The CDR3 nucleotides are TGTGCCAGCAGCGGGCGGTCGAACACCGGGGAGCTGTTTTTT. As protein: CASSGRSNTGELFF. The rearrangement joins TRBV5-4 to TRBJ2-2; D gene ambiguous. The CDR3 extends over 14 amino acids. The V end was cut by 4 bases, the J end by 0 bases, with 7 bases between. Germline CDR1 is SGHNT and CDR2 is YYREEE (reference sequence).

The chain uses TRBV24-1 and TRBJ2-5; D is possibly TRBD1 or TRBD2 (5 bases each). The germline CDR1 and CDR2 sequences are KGHDR and SFDVKD. Trimming pared 9 bases from V and 6 bases from J, leaving 19 bases between. This CDR3 has 14 amino acids. The CDR3 loop reads CATPARDPWKTQYF. The CDR3 nucleotides read TGTGCCACCCCAGCAAGGGACCCGTGGAAGACCCAGTACTTC.

V and J are TRBV28 and TRBJ2-2, with 11 bases that match TRBD2. CDR3 length: 17 amino acids. Germline CDR1 reads MDHEN; CDR2 reads SYDVKM. V lost 5 bases, J lost 7 bases, and 12 bases stayed unmatched. CDR3 protein: CASSPLASGRRNGELFF. As DNA, the CDR3 is TGTGCCAGCAGTCCGCTGGCTAGCGGGAGGAGAAACGGGGAGCTGTTTTTT.

The rearrangement joins TRBV14 to TRBJ2-1, with TRBD2 matching over 7 bases. V dropped 4 bases and J dropped 8; count of bases not matched to a gene: 2. Per germline, CDR1 SGHDN and CDR2 FVKESK. The length of the CDR3 is 12 residues. The CDR3, as DNA: TGTGCCAGCAGCCGGGGGGGAGATGAGCAGTTCTTC. This encodes CASSRGGDEQFF.

The chain employs TRBV6-2 or TRBV6-3 and TRBJ2-6; 10 bases align to TRBD1. The CDR3 has 16 amino acids. J lost 4 bases, V lost 2 bases, and 2 bases had no gene match. Germline V gene lookup returns CDR1 MNHEY and CDR2 SVGEGT. The CDR3 protein is CASSYGTGVGANVLTF. CDR3 sequence (DNA): TGTGCCAGCAGTTACGGGACAGGGGTCGGGGCCAACGTCCTGACTTTC.

The chain has TRBV3-1 (or the pseudogene TRBV3-2) and TRBJ1-2; D remains ambiguous. This CDR3 contains 15 residues. Germline V gene lookup returns CDR1 LGHDT and CDR2 YNNKEL (reference sequence). The V and J ends lost 0 bases and 6 bases respectively, with 14 bases between them. The CDR3 spells CASSQDVGFADGYTF. The CDR3, as DNA: TGTGCCAGCAGCCAAGATGTGGGATTTGCGGATGGCTACACCTTC.

The DNA of the CDR3 is TGTGCCATCACAGGGGAACCCTCCTACGAGCAGTACTTC. This encodes CAITGEPSYEQYF. V gene TRBV6-4 combines with J gene TRBJ2-7; 7 bases map to TRBD1. The ends lost 10 bases at V and 0 bases at J; junction bases unmatched: 6. In germline, CDR1 is MRHNA, CDR2 SNTAGT. CDR3 length: 13 amino acids.

This clone was recorded once. V is TRBV19 and J is TRBJ1-5, with TRBD1 identical over 7 bases. Germline V gene lookup returns CDR1 LNHDA and CDR2 SQIVND (reference sequence). The CDR3 loop spans 14 amino acids. V shed 3 bases and J 7 bases; nucleotides not matched to a gene: 6. The CDR3 protein is CASSIRQGGQPQHF. CDR3 in DNA: TGTGCCAGTAGTATCCGACAGGGTGGACAGCCCCAGCATTTT. The whole variable domain, filled in from reference TRBV19 and TRBJ1-5, reads DGGITQSPKYLFRKEGQNVTLSCEQNLNHDAMYWYRQDPGQGLRLIYYSQIVNDFQKGDIAEGYSVSREKKESFPLTVTSAQKNPTAFYLCASSIRQGGQPQHFGDGTRLSIL.

The CDR3 loop is CASSTPEGWLTEAFF. The DNA of the CDR3 is TGTGCCAGCAGCACGCCGGAAGGGTGGTTGACTGAAGCTTTCTTT. This sequence joins TRBV5-6 and TRBJ1-1, with D hard to call. V lost 4 bases, J lost 5 bases, and 18 bases lay in between. Germline CDR1 and CDR2: SGHDT and YYEEEE. The CDR3 is 15 amino acids.

The chain is built from TRBV6-6 and TRBJ1-2; possible D gene TRBD1, 6 bases. CDR1 is MNHNY and CDR2 is SVGAGI in the germline V gene (reference sequence). The ends were cut back, 2 bases at V and 4 bases at J, with 14 bases in the middle. The CDR3 spans 15 residues. The CDR3 is CASSYPRGQSYGYTF. The CDR3 bases are TGTGCCAGCAGTTACCCCCGAGGACAGTCCTATGGCTACACCTTC.

V and J are TRBV3-1 (or the pseudogene TRBV3-2) and TRBJ2-5; D not resolved. Trimming stripped 4 bases from V and 5 bases from J, with 8 bases between. The V gene's germline CDR1 is LGHDT and CDR2 YNNKEL (reference sequence). The CDR3 totals 12 residues. CDR3 nucleotides: TGTGCCAGCAGCCTCGTGTGGGAGACCCAGTACTTC. This gives the protein CASSLVWETQYF.

The rearrangement uses TRBV27 and TRBJ2-3; 7 nucleotides line up with TRBD2. Germline CDR1 reads MNHEY; CDR2 reads SMNVEV (reference sequence). This CDR3 has 15 residues. Trimming took 2 bases from V and 2 from J; bases not matched to a gene: 4. CDR3 sequence reads: CASSLSLAVTDTQYF. CDR3 coding DNA: TGTGCCAGCAGTTTAAGTCTAGCGGTCACAGATACGCAGTATTTT.

This clone was detected a few times. The rearrangement uses TRBV7-9 and TRBJ1-1; the D gene is possibly TRBD1 (5 bases). Germline V gene sequence: CDR1 SEHNR, CDR2 FQNEAQ (reference sequence). The V gene lost 6 bases and the J gene lost 0 bases, with 11 bases spanning the gap. This CDR3 spans 14 amino acids. CDR3 region: CASSPGALNTEAFF. The CDR3 bases are TGTGCCAGCAGTCCCGGGGCCCTGAACACTGAAGCTTTCTTT.

This clone has only one observation. The chain links TRBV24-1 to TRBJ2-7, with 10 bases matching TRBD1. CDR3 length equals 12 residues. Germline V CDR1 and CDR2: KGHDR, SFDVKD. J gave up 3 bases and V 12 bases, and 4 bases lay outside the gene matches. Here the CDR3 reads CAVGTGDYEQYF. In nucleotides, the CDR3 is TGTGCCGTTGGGACAGGGGACTACGAGCAGTACTTC.

The rearrangement links TRBV18 to TRBJ1-1, with 9 bases lining up with TRBD1. V trimming: 6 bases; J trimming: 4 bases; junction bases outside the gene matches: 12. The CDR3 has 16 residues. Looked up from germline, CDR1 is KGHSH and CDR2 is LQKENI. CDR3 sequence: CASSGVTGTGTTEAFF. The CDR3 bases are TGTGCCAGCTCCGGGGTAACCGGGACAGGGACCACTGAAGCTTTCTTT. Full variable domain (remainder filled in from reference TRBV18 and TRBJ1-1): NAGVMQNPRHLVRRRGQEARLRCSPMKGHSHVYWYRQLPEEGLKFMVYLQKENIIDESGMPKERFSAEFPKEGPSILRIQQVVRGDSAAYFCASSGVTGTGTTEAFFGQGTRLTVV.

The chain has TRBV5-1 and TRBJ2-1; 13 nucleotides match TRBD2. V was pared by 0 bases and J by 4 bases, with 4 bases of the junction left unmatched. Germline values: CDR1 SGHRS, CDR2 YFSETQ. The CDR3 is made up of 17 amino acids. The CDR3 DNA follows: TGCGCCAGCAGCTTGGAGTGGACTAGCGGGGGTTACAATGAGCAGTTCTTC. Translating it yields CASSLEWTSGGYNEQFF.